Here is one T cell receptor (beta chain) with its context. Assay used: immunoSEQ multiplex PCR; TCRdb lists only in-frame clones, some missing. The sample carries tens of thousands of clones, 75% to 90% recorded once. The source of the sample is a study of blood T cell repertoires in COVID-19. The CDR3 has 15 amino acids. Trimming removed 3 bases from V and 6 bases from J; junction bases left unmatched: 10. Germline assignment: CDR1 MGHDK and CDR2 SYGVNS. The V call is TRBV25-1, the J call TRBJ1-2; 7 bases align to TRBD1. Material: peripheral blood. The sequence came from a man older than 75 with acute or convalescent COVID-19. The CDR3 nucleotides are TGTGCCAGCAGTGACTTGGGACAGTCGTTCAATGGCTACACCTTC. Amino acids: CASSDLGQSFNGYTF.